The 14 T cell receptor beta chains below were found in one sample sequenced in a study of prognosis after radiotherapy for stage I lung cancer. Two rounds of multiplex PCR amplified TCR beta CDR3 from genomic DNA. Gene-specific TRBV and TRBJ primers were used in PCR round one. TCRdb re-called the multiplex PCR reads with MiXCR, one entry per CDR3 protein. Here the sample spans tens of thousands of distinct CDR3 sequences, about half being singletons. Material: PBMCs, obtained before or after stereotactic body radiation therapy (not recorded which). The receptors derive from a donor over 45 with non-small cell lung cancer.

This clonotype was seen repeatedly, ten times or more. V usage is TRBV10-3 and J usage is TRBJ1-5; tentative D call: TRBD1 (6 bases). V was clipped by 3 bases and J by 10 bases, with 19 bases between them. This CDR3 is 15 amino acids long. The V gene's germline CDR1 is ENHRY and CDR2 SYGVKD. CDR3 sequence reads: CAISDTGSVGNPQHF. In DNA form, the CDR3 reads TGTGCCATCAGTGATACAGGGTCGGTAGGGAACCCCCAGCATTTT.

This clonotype has a count of ten or more. The chain recombines TRBV11-2 with TRBJ1-1, with D unclear. Trimming removed 5 bases at V and 6 bases at J, with 10 bases between. CDR1 is SGHAT, CDR2 FQNNGV, per germline. This CDR3 is 12 amino acids long. The CDR3 reads CASSLWGSEAFF. The DNA of the CDR3 is TGTGCCAGCAGCCTATGGGGATCTGAAGCTTTCTTT.

This clonotype was recorded many times. V gene TRBV4-3 combines with J gene TRBJ2-2; D not resolved. The V gene's germline CDR1 is LGHNA and CDR2 YSLEER. The CDR3 is 14 amino acids. The germline V and J ends were trimmed by 1 base and 8 bases, with 11 bases remaining between them. The CDR3 DNA is TGCGCCAGCAGCCAAGTAGAATCGTGGGGGGAGCTGTTTTTT. Residues: CASSQVESWGELFF.

Concerning this clonotype itself: Given a much more abundant clone one base away, this may be a read error. This chain uses TRBV10-3 with TRBJ2-5, with D possibly being TRBD2 (6 bases). This CDR3 spans 15 amino acids. Germline-derived CDR1 and CDR2 are ENHRY and SYGVKD. V was shortened by 4 bases and J by 2 bases, with 14 bases between the two germline ends. The CDR3 DNA sequence: TGTGCCATCAGTGTCGCTCGGGGAGGACAAGAGACCCAGTACTTC. Translation: CAISVARGGQETQYF.

This clonotype came up many times. V usage is TRBV12-3 or TRBV12-4 and J usage is TRBJ1-5; no clear D gene. The V end was cut by 2 bases, the J end by 4 bases, with 6 bases between. This CDR3 has 13 residues. CDR3 nucleotide sequence: TGTGCCAGCAGTTTACTGGAGAATCAGCCCCAGCATTTT. Translated, it gives CASSLLENQPQHF.

About this clonotype itself: A far bigger clonotype differs at one base, so this is likely a read error. The chain uses TRBV6-8 and TRBJ2-7; 9 bases are a match to TRBD2. The CDR3 contains 16 residues. The germline CDR1 and CDR2 sequences are MNHGY and SAAAGT. V lost 3 bases to trimming and J lost 4 bases; unmatched junction nucleotides: 10. CDR3 sequence: CASSYRGTSWSYEQYF. The CDR3 coding sequence is TGTGCCAGCAGTTATCGTGGGACTAGCTGGAGTTACGAGCAGTACTTC.

This clonotype was found many times. This chain connects TRBV28 to TRBJ1-1; possibly TRBD1 for D (6 bases). V was trimmed by 7 bases and J by 0 bases, leaving 18 bases between them. Germline loops: CDR1 MDHEN, CDR2 SYDVKM. This CDR3 is 16 amino acids long. The CDR3 DNA is TGTGCCAGCACCTCCCCCGGTCAGGGGCTGAACACTGAAGCTTTCTTT. Its translation: CASTSPGQGLNTEAFF.

This clonotype was counted at least ten times. The junction and the germline gene differ at one end; a read error may be behind it. The genes are TRBV7-7 and TRBJ2-1, with 7 nucleotides matching TRBD1. Per the germline V gene, CDR1 is SSHAT and CDR2 is FNYEAQ (reference sequence). CDR3 length: 15 amino acids. For the CDR3, the DNA is TGTGCTAGCAGCGTTCGACAGGGCCGGGACAATGAGCAGTTCTTC. The encoded protein is CASSVRQGRDNEQFF. Full variable domain (missing parts from reference TRBV7-7 and TRBJ2-1): GAGVSQSPRYKVTKRGQDVTLRCDPISSHATLYWYQQALGQGPEFLTYFNYEAQPDKSGLPSDRFSAERPEGSISTLTIQRTEQRDSAMYRCASSVRQGRDNEQFFGPGTRLTVL.

The chain combines TRBV7-2 with TRBJ2-3; TRBD1 or TRBD2 may be the D gene (5 bases each). The CDR3 is made up of 14 amino acids. Trimming took 4 bases from V and 7 from J, leaving 15 bases between them. The germline V gene encodes CDR1 SGHTA and CDR2 FQGNSA. The CDR3 protein is CASSSSSGAYTQYF. DNA for the CDR3: TGTGCCAGCAGCTCTAGCTCCGGGGCATATACGCAGTATTTT.

The V and J genes are TRBV20-1 and TRBJ2-3, with TRBD2 matching over 10 bases. This CDR3 region has 16 residues. Losses at the gene ends were 7 bases for V and 4 bases for J; bases not matched to a gene: 14. Germline CDR1 reads DFQATT; CDR2 reads SNEGSKA (reference sequence). CDR3 bases: TGCAGTGATAGGGGGACCCTAGCGGGAGAGGCAGATACGCAGTATTTT. Amino acid sequence: CSDRGTLAGEADTQYF.

The chain recombines TRBV15 with TRBJ1-2, with TRBD1 identical over 9 bases. Germline CDR1 is LNHNV and CDR2 is YYDKDF (reference sequence). Unmatched junction bases numbered 6, after V lost 4 bases and J lost 0 bases. The CDR3 extends over 16 amino acids. CDR3: CATSIGQGSPNYGYTF. The CDR3 coding sequence is TGTGCCACCAGCATAGGACAGGGGTCGCCTAACTATGGCTACACCTTC.

This clonotype was seen ten or more times. The chain is built from TRBV9 and TRBJ1-1; 9 bases align to TRBD1. Unmatched junction bases numbered 10, after V lost 3 bases and J lost 4 bases. Germline V gene sequence: CDR1 SGDLS, CDR2 YYNGEE. CDR3 length equals 16 residues. The CDR3 sequence: CASSAGGTGRSTEAFF. The CDR3 bases are TGTGCCAGCAGCGCCGGAGGGACAGGGCGTAGCACTGAAGCTTTCTTT.

This clonotype has at least ten counts. The chain links TRBV20-1 to TRBJ2-3, with TRBD2 identical over 11 bases. Losses at the gene ends were 3 bases for V and 6 bases for J; bases not matched to a gene: 11. Per the germline V gene, CDR1 is DFQATT and CDR2 is SNEGSKA (reference sequence). CDR3 length: 16 amino acids. CDR3 sequence reads: CSASPTTSGREDTQYF. CDR3 coding DNA: TGCAGTGCTAGCCCCACCACTAGCGGGAGAGAGGATACGCAGTATTTT.

As to this clonotype: Its ends do not fully match the called genes, so a read error is possible. V usage is TRBV7-2 and J usage is TRBJ1-2; D gene ambiguous. Germline V gene lookup returns CDR1 SGHTA and CDR2 FQGNSA. The CDR3 runs 13 residues. The CDR3: CASSLLTRDGCTF. CDR3 coding DNA: TGTGCCAGCAGCTTACTCACGAGGGATGGCTGCACCTTC.